In this sample, the clone carrying this TCR beta chain turned up a few times. This CDR3 spans 14 amino acids. The germline gives CDR1 MGHRA, CDR2 YSYEKL. The trim removed 5 bases at V and 9 bases at J, leaving 9 bases unmatched. This entry belongs to a study of CD8 T cells in Susac syndrome. RNA amounts of about 0.45 to 1 ug underwent reverse transcription with random hexamers. With immunoSEQ multiplex PCR, TCR beta CDR3 was amplified across 54 Vbeta and 13 Jbeta. From the immunoSEQ multiplex PCR reads, TCRdb called clonotypes with MiXCR, one entry per CDR3 protein. The sample contains roughly 170,000 distinct CDR3 sequences, approximately 93% of which appear only once.

The sequencing sample was made of CD4+ T cells from PBMCs. This clonotype originated in a human donor with multiple sclerosis. V gene TRBV4-1 combines with J gene TRBJ2-4, with 8 bases that match TRBD2. CDR3 region: CASSRISGNGIQYF. The CDR3 DNA reads as TGCGCCAGCAGCAGGATTAGCGGGAATGGCATTCAGTACTTC.